The present TCR beta chain was sequenced within a study of blood T cell repertoires in COVID-19. Study background: PBMCs, B-cell-depleted T cells, or T cells provided the cDNA or gDNA that made up the material.

This clone was seen only once. The CDR3 has 16 amino acids. V trimming: 1 base; J trimming: 4 bases; junction bases outside the gene matches: 5. Germline CDR1 and CDR2: SEHNR and FQNEAQ (reference sequence). Clinical history reported by participants formed the basis on which cohorts were assigned. Two negative PCRs, clearance, or symptom resolution characterized the recovered Cohort 3 donors. Original processing notes: The assay estimated nucleated cells by amplifying reference gene primers. Clones were read by immunoSEQ multiplex PCR, and TCRdb kept only the in-frame ones, dropping some. The V and J calls and clone size come from that table; D and trimming were worked out from the DNA. This repertoire shows about 130,000 clones, about four fifths found once; its top ten account for 18%.

This rearrangement joins TRBV7-9 to TRBJ2-3; 10 bases align to TRBD2. Sequenced input: PBMCs or T cells enriched from blood (not recorded which). The clonotype originates from a man aged 30 to 45 who had recovered from COVID-19. CDR3 protein: CASSLVSSGGPDTQYF. The CDR3 DNA is TGTGCCAGCAGCTTAGTATCTAGCGGGGGCCCAGATACGCAGTATTTT.